The next 14 T cell receptor beta chains were all read from a single sample in a study of T cell changes during pregnancy in multiple sclerosis. Assay: immunoSEQ multiplex PCR; the TCRdb copy retains only in-frame clones and omits some. The sample includes 45,000 to 55,000 clones, around 92% of them seen just once. Sequenced material: CD4+ T cells from peripheral blood mononuclear cells, taken after pregnancy. The receptor source for this set is a female donor in good health, enrolled as a control in a pregnancy study.

This clone appeared a few times. The rearrangement joins TRBV19 to TRBJ1-1, with TRBD1 identical over 7 bases. The CDR3 is made up of 14 amino acids. Germline CDR1 reads LNHDA; CDR2 reads SQIVND (reference sequence). With 4 bases clipped from V and 5 bases from J, the junction kept 7 bases outside the gene matches. In DNA, the CDR3 is TGTGCCAGTAGTACCACCGGGACAGCAACTGAAGCTTTCTTT. Translating it yields CASSTTGTATEAFF. The full variable domain, its missing parts supplied by reference TRBV19 and TRBJ1-1, is DGGITQSPKYLFRKEGQNVTLSCEQNLNHDAMYWYRQDPGQGLRLIYYSQIVNDFQKGDIAEGYSVSREKKESFPLTVTSAQKNPTAFYLCASSTTGTATEAFFGQGTRLTVV.

V is TRBV10-3 and J is TRBJ2-7; D gene uncertain. V was trimmed by 0 bases and J by 2 bases, leaving 8 bases between them. This CDR3 region has 14 residues. Germline lookup yields CDR1 ENHRY and CDR2 SYGVKD. The CDR3 sequence is CAISESNGAYEQYF. The CDR3 DNA is TGTGCCATCAGTGAGTCTAACGGTGCCTACGAGCAGTACTTC.

This clone was seen only once. The CDR3 is CARKDWSKQPQHF. Written as DNA, the CDR3 is TGTGCCAGGAAAGACTGGTCGAAACAGCCCCAGCATTTT. The chain employs TRBV5-6 and TRBJ1-5, with no clear D. V was clipped by 8 bases and J by 7 bases, with 16 bases between them. The CDR3 loop spans 13 amino acids. CDR1 is SGHDT, CDR2 YYEEEE, per germline. Using reference TRBV5-6 and TRBJ1-5 for the parts outside the CDR3, the full variable domain is DAGVTQSPTHLIKTRGQQVTLRCSPKSGHDTVSWYQQALGQGPQFIFQYYEEEERQRGNFPDRFSGHQFPNYSSELNVNALLLGDSALYLCARKDWSKQPQHFGDGTRLSIL.

The V and J genes are TRBV2 and TRBJ1-4, with 7 positions matching TRBD1. This CDR3 region has 15 residues. V gave up 5 bases and J gave up 4 bases; unmatched junction bases: 7. The germline CDR1 and CDR2 sequences are SNHLY and FYNNEI. As DNA, the CDR3 is TGTGCCAGCAGTTTATCGGGACAGTTTAATGAAAAACTGTTTTTT. It codes for CASSLSGQFNEKLFF.

The V gene is TRBV29-1, the J gene TRBJ2-3; TRBD1 might be the D (5 bases). CDR3 length equals 14 residues. The ends were cut back, 6 bases at V and 1 base at J, with 14 bases in the middle. In germline, CDR1 is SQVTM, CDR2 ANQGSEA. As DNA, the CDR3 is TGCAGCGTCTTACAGGTCCAGGGCACAGATACGCAGTATTTT. It is translated as CSVLQVQGTDTQYF.

This chain links TRBV18 with TRBJ2-7, with D perhaps matching TRBD1 (5 bases). Per germline, CDR1 KGHSH and CDR2 LQKENI. V gave up 2 bases and J gave up 8 bases, with 16 bases separating them. The CDR3 runs to 14 residues. CDR3 region: CASSPSDRSTKQYF. The DNA for the CDR3 is TGTGCCAGCTCACCAAGTGACAGATCTACGAAGCAGTACTTC.

CDR3 nucleotide sequence: TGCGCCAGCAGCCAAACAGGGTTATATGGCTACACCTTC. Its protein is CASSQTGLYGYTF. This chain connects TRBV4-1 to TRBJ1-2; D possibly corresponds to TRBD1 (6 bases). This CDR3 spans 13 amino acids. Trimming took 2 bases from V and 5 from J, leaving 9 bases between them. The germline V gene encodes CDR1 MGHRA and CDR2 YSYEKL.

This clone was detected once. The chain is built from TRBV7-3 and TRBJ1-6, with D perhaps matching TRBD1 (6 bases). The V gene lost 5 bases and the J gene lost 6 bases, with 11 bases spanning the gap. This CDR3 contains 14 residues. In germline, CDR1 is SGHTA, CDR2 FQGTGA. The CDR3 is CASSNGQINSPLHF. CDR3 nucleotide sequence: TGTGCCAGCAGCAACGGACAGATTAATTCACCCCTCCACTTT.

This chain joins TRBV7-8 and TRBJ1-5, with TRBD1 matching over 9 bases. Trimming at V came to 5 bases and at J to 4 bases, leaving 9 bases not matched to a gene. This CDR3 comprises 16 residues. The germline CDR1 and CDR2 sequences are SGHVS and FQNEAQ. CDR3 DNA: TGTGCCAGCAGCCCGGACAGGGGAGGGATGAATCAGCCCCAGCATTTT. This encodes CASSPDRGGMNQPQHF.

V and J are TRBV6-6 and TRBJ1-2; no clear D gene. Deletions cut 0 bases from V and 8 bases from J, with 19 bases between. CDR1 and CDR2 (germline): MNHNY, SVGAGI (reference sequence). This CDR3 comprises 16 residues. This chain's CDR3 is CASSYSIGTDSEGYTF. In DNA, the CDR3 is TGTGCCAGCAGTTACTCGATAGGCACCGACTCGGAAGGCTACACCTTC.

A note on this clone: A junction end diverges from the germline sequence, so it may reflect a read error. The CDR3 nucleotides are TGCGCCAGCAGCTTGGTAGCAGTTCCCAACTCTGGCTACACCTTC. It translates to CASSLVAVPNSGYTF. V and J are TRBV5-1 and TRBJ1-2, with D hard to call. CDR3 length: 15 amino acids. The germline CDR1 and CDR2 sequences are SGHRS and YFSETQ.

This chain uses TRBV11-3 with TRBJ2-3; 9 bases are shared with TRBD1. Germline V gene data show CDR1 as SGHNT and CDR2 as YENEEA. There are 14 residues in the CDR3. The V gene end was trimmed by 3 bases and the J gene end by 6 bases; junction bases not matched to a gene: 4. In DNA, the CDR3 is TGTGCCAGCAGCTTTGGGACAGGGCGGGATACGCAGTATTTT. Translation: CASSFGTGRDTQYF. Full variable domain (rest looked up from reference TRBV11-3 and TRBJ2-3): EAGVVQSPRYKIIEKKQPVAFWCNPISGHNTLYWYLQNLGQGPELLIRYENEEAVDDSQLPKDRFSAERLKGVDSTLKIQPAELGDSAVYLCASSFGTGRDTQYFGPGTRLTVL.

This sequence joins TRBV7-9 and TRBJ1-4, with unresolved D. Trimming removed 5 bases at V and 6 bases at J, with 13 bases between. Germline CDR1 is SEHNR and CDR2 is FQNEAQ (reference sequence). This CDR3 is built from 14 residues. The CDR3 spells CASSPNYGDEKLFF. The CDR3, as DNA: TGTGCCAGCAGCCCGAATTATGGAGATGAAAAACTGTTTTTT.

The V gene is TRBV6-6, the J gene TRBJ2-6; no firm D call. The germline gives CDR1 MNHNY, CDR2 SVGAGI (reference sequence). The V gene lost 6 bases and the J gene lost 2 bases, with 5 bases spanning the gap. This CDR3 has 13 amino acids. For the CDR3, the DNA is TGTGCCAGCAGGCCTACTGGGGCCAACGTCCTGACTTTC. Translating it yields CASRPTGANVLTF.